This paragraph covers one T cell receptor beta chain sequence. This table comes from immunoSEQ multiplex PCR, and its TCRdb copy is limited to in-frame clones, with some not included. The sample carries around 67,000 clones, roughly 92% recorded once. The data derive from a study of technical replicates of blood from several donors. J was trimmed by 5 bases and V by 1 base; bases with no gene match: 5. There are 14 residues in the CDR3. In germline, CDR1 is SGHTA, CDR2 FQGNSA. The TCR comes from a human donor in good health. The V gene is TRBV7-2, the J gene TRBJ2-7; 7 bases match TRBD2. Source material: T cells isolated from PBMCs. The DNA for the CDR3 is TGTGCCAGCAGCTTAGGGGGGGGATATCACGAGCAGTACTTC. Amino acids: CASSLGGGYHEQYF. Variable domain in full (rest from reference TRBV7-2 and TRBJ2-7): GAGVSQSPSNKVTEKGKDVELRCDPISGHTALYWYRQSLGQGLEFLIYFQGNSAPDKSGLPSDRFSAERTGGSVSTLTIQRTQQEDSAVYLCASSLGGGYHEQYFGPGTRLTVT.